This TCR beta chain originates from a study of T-cell memory formation after mild COVID-19. In the study overall: TCR clusters largely stayed donor specific. Study findings and constraints: Memory sampled before infection contained some responding clones, suggesting cross-reactive memory joined.

Note on this clonotype: Its antigen is unidentified.

After 5'RACE with constant-segment primers, TCR alpha and TCR beta cDNA libraries carrying sample barcodes and UMIs were obtained. TCRdb re-derived calls from the 5' RACE reads in MiXCR, one entry per CDR3 protein. The sample has some 150,000 distinct CDR3 sequences; more than 13% are singletons. This CDR3 is 16 amino acids long. Germline CDR1 and CDR2: SGHTA and FQGNSA. Unmatched junction bases numbered 13, after V lost 5 bases and J lost 5 bases. This clonotype was sampled from an adult woman who had mild COVID-19 (a few samples of this study predate the infection). Cell type and time point are not known. Sequencing was done on a sample of PBMCs or a T cell subset sorted from them (not recorded which). This chain links TRBV7-2 with TRBJ2-3; TRBD2 aligns across 7 bases. Here the CDR3 reads CASSGSKERGLDTQYF. The CDR3 coding sequence is TGTGCCAGCAGCGGGTCGAAGGAGCGGGGATTAGATACGCAGTATTTT.